A selection of T cell receptor beta chains follows, all from one sample in a study of T-cell reconstitution after alpha-beta-depleted transplantation in children. One entry per CDR3 protein results from TCRdb running MiXCR on the PCR reads. The data show approximately 300,000 distinct CDR3 sequences, with 6.5% to 9% seen just once and approximately 9.6% held by the top ten. Sequenced here: peripheral blood, sampled 360 days after TCRalphabeta/CD19-depleted stem cell transplant. These receptors were obtained from a female patient between 2 and 15 years old who had a stem cell transplant for Fanconi anemia, so the T cells may come from the graft donor. Both conserved end residues are part of each CDR3. The D gene is left open where the match is weak. Clone size is not always given. Where it is, it says once, few, many or a class for expanded clones.

v_call: TRBV5-1; j_call: TRBJ2-3; d_call: .; clone_size: many; cdr3_aa: CASSLFNPITDTQYF; cdr3_nt: TGCGCCAGCAGCTTGTTCAATCCGATCACAGATACGCAGTATTTT
v_call: TRBV29-1; j_call: TRBJ1-2; d_call: TRBD1; clone_size: many; cdr3_aa: CSTSGQGHGGYTF; cdr3_nt: TGCAGCACCTCCGGACAGGGGCATGGCGGCTACACCTTC
v_call: TRBV6-2/TRBV6-3; j_call: TRBJ2-1; d_call: TRBD2; clone_size: many; cdr3_aa: CASSLWRGGNEQFF; cdr3_nt: TGTGCCAGCAGCCTTTGGCGGGGGGGCAATGAGCAGTTCTTC
v_call: TRBV2; j_call: TRBJ2-2; d_call: .; clone_size: many; cdr3_aa: CASTRRPVANTGELFF; cdr3_nt: TGTGCCAGCACCCGAAGACCAGTCGCGAACACCGGGGAGCTGTTTTTT
v_call: TRBV20-1; j_call: TRBJ2-1; d_call: TRBD2; clone_size: many; cdr3_aa: CSAFSGGGYNEQFF; cdr3_nt: TGCAGTGCTTTTTCGGGGGGGGGTTACAATGAGCAGTTCTTC
v_call: TRBV29-1; j_call: TRBJ1-1; d_call: .; clone_size: many; cdr3_aa: CSVYGLSTEAFF; cdr3_nt: TGCAGCGTTTACGGGCTTAGCACTGAAGCTTTCTTT
v_call: TRBV6-4; j_call: TRBJ2-5; d_call: TRBD2; clone_size: .; cdr3_aa: CASRIAGGPSEETQYF; cdr3_nt: TGTGCCAGCAGAATAGCGGGAGGGCCGAGTGAAGAGACCCAGTACTTC
v_call: TRBV5-1; j_call: TRBJ1-2; d_call: .; clone_size: many; cdr3_aa: CASSREGRDYGYTF; cdr3_nt: TGCGCCAGCAGCCGTGAAGGCCGGGACTATGGCTACACCTTC
v_call: TRBV6-5; j_call: TRBJ2-3; d_call: .; clone_size: many; cdr3_aa: CASSYSTLGLITDTQYF; cdr3_nt: TGTGCCAGCAGTTACTCGACGCTAGGCCTGATCACAGATACGCAGTATTTT
v_call: TRBV7-2; j_call: TRBJ2-7; d_call: TRBD2; clone_size: few; cdr3_aa: CASSRRTSGPIEQYF; cdr3_nt: TGTGCCAGCAGCCGCCGGACTAGCGGCCCCATCGAGCAGTACTTC
v_call: TRBV5-1; j_call: TRBJ1-1; d_call: .; clone_size: many; cdr3_aa: CASSPGTRELNTEAFF; cdr3_nt: TGCGCCAGCAGCCCTGGGACAAGGGAGCTCAACACTGAAGCTTTCTTT
v_call: TRBV29-1; j_call: TRBJ2-2; d_call: .; clone_size: many; cdr3_aa: CSVDLGGGELFF; cdr3_nt: TGCAGCGTTGATTTAGGCGGCGGGGAGCTGTTTTTT
v_call: TRBV20-1; j_call: TRBJ2-2; d_call: TRBD2; clone_size: .; cdr3_aa: CSARDSSGSWTGELFF; cdr3_nt: TGCAGTGCTAGAGATTCTAGCGGGAGCTGGACCGGGGAGCTGTTTTTT
v_call: TRBV6-5; j_call: TRBJ1-2; d_call: .; clone_size: many; cdr3_aa: CASSYSSGSVNYGYTF; cdr3_nt: TGTGCCAGCAGTTACTCGAGTGGATCGGTTAACTATGGCTACACCTTC
v_call: TRBV5-1; j_call: TRBJ2-1; d_call: TRBD1; clone_size: many; cdr3_aa: CASTTTGDHYNEQFF; cdr3_nt: TGCGCCAGCACTACGACAGGGGATCACTACAATGAGCAGTTCTTC
v_call: TRBV2; j_call: TRBJ2-7; d_call: .; clone_size: few; cdr3_aa: CASSVWGYEQYF; cdr3_nt: TGTGCCAGCAGTGTGTGGGGCTACGAGCAGTACTTC
v_call: TRBV3-1; j_call: TRBJ1-1; d_call: .; clone_size: .; cdr3_aa: CASSQDQGWTEAFF; cdr3_nt: TGTGCCAGCAGCCAAGATCAGGGATGGACTGAAGCTTTCTTT
v_call: TRBV6-5; j_call: TRBJ2-3; d_call: TRBD2; clone_size: many; cdr3_aa: CASSRAWGAGGNADTQYF; cdr3_nt: TGTGCCAGCAGTCGGGCTTGGGGAGCGGGGGGTAATGCAGATACGCAGTATTTT
v_call: TRBV7-3; j_call: TRBJ1-1; d_call: .; clone_size: few; cdr3_aa: CASSSTPGRLNTEAFF; cdr3_nt: TGTGCCAGCAGCTCTACTCCGGGACGCTTGAACACTGAAGCTTTCTTT
v_call: TRBV12-3/TRBV12-4; j_call: TRBJ1-1; d_call: TRBD1; clone_size: .; cdr3_aa: CASSLGTGAFF; cdr3_nt: TGTGCCAGCAGTTTAGGGACAGGCGCTTTCTTT
v_call: TRBV2; j_call: TRBJ2-2; d_call: .; clone_size: many; cdr3_aa: CASSEVGELFF; cdr3_nt: TGTGCCAGCAGTGAAGTCGGGGAGCTGTTTTTT
v_call: TRBV12-3/TRBV12-4; j_call: TRBJ1-2; d_call: TRBD1; clone_size: many; cdr3_aa: CASSYTGGSYGYTF; cdr3_nt: TGTGCCAGCAGCTATACAGGGGGCTCATATGGCTACACCTTC
v_call: TRBV7-2; j_call: TRBJ1-2; d_call: .; clone_size: many; cdr3_aa: CASSLTGRGGGYTF; cdr3_nt: TGTGCCAGCAGCTTAACAGGGAGAGGAGGTGGCTACACCTTC
v_call: TRBV4-3; j_call: TRBJ2-5; d_call: .; clone_size: many; cdr3_aa: CASSQAYQETQYF; cdr3_nt: TGCGCCAGCAGCCAAGCCTACCAAGAGACCCAGTACTTC
v_call: TRBV4-3; j_call: TRBJ2-3; d_call: TRBD2; clone_size: .; cdr3_aa: CASSQDPRGPGGLHTQYF; cdr3_nt: TGCGCCAGCAGCCAAGACCCTCGGGGTCCGGGGGGTCTCCATACGCAGTATTTT
v_call: TRBV5-1; j_call: TRBJ2-2; d_call: TRBD1; clone_size: few; cdr3_aa: CASSGAYRGSTGELFF; cdr3_nt: TGCGCCAGCAGCGGGGCGTACAGGGGTTCCACCGGGGAGCTGTTTTTT
v_call: TRBV20-1; j_call: TRBJ1-1; d_call: .; clone_size: many; cdr3_aa: CSARDYYTEAFF; cdr3_nt: TGCAGTGCTAGAGACTACTACACTGAAGCTTTCTTT
v_call: TRBV7-9; j_call: TRBJ2-2; d_call: TRBD1; clone_size: .; cdr3_aa: CASTDLGGGGELFF; cdr3_nt: TGTGCCAGCACCGACCTAGGGGGCGGCGGGGAGCTGTTTTTT
v_call: TRBV3-1; j_call: TRBJ2-7; d_call: TRBD2; clone_size: few; cdr3_aa: CASSQGTSGRIYEQYF; cdr3_nt: TGTGCCAGCAGCCAAGGGACTAGCGGGAGGATATACGAGCAGTACTTC
v_call: TRBV21-1; j_call: TRBJ2-2; d_call: .; clone_size: many; cdr3_aa: CASSKDAGENTGELFF; cdr3_nt: TGTGCCAGCAGCAAAGACGCGGGGGAGAACACCGGGGAGCTGTTTTTT
v_call: TRBV10-3; j_call: TRBJ2-7; d_call: .; clone_size: many; cdr3_aa: CAILAPSSYEQYF; cdr3_nt: TGTGCCATCTTAGCGCCGAGCTCCTACGAGCAGTACTTC
v_call: TRBV11-2; j_call: TRBJ2-1; d_call: TRBD2; clone_size: few; cdr3_aa: CASSFGLADNEQFF; cdr3_nt: TGTGCCAGCAGCTTTGGACTAGCGGACAATGAGCAGTTCTTC
v_call: TRBV5-1; j_call: TRBJ2-1; d_call: TRBD2; clone_size: many; cdr3_aa: CASSRTSGYSYNEQFF; cdr3_nt: TGCGCCAGCAGCCGGACTAGCGGGTACTCCTACAATGAGCAGTTCTTC
v_call: TRBV4-2; j_call: TRBJ2-1; d_call: .; clone_size: many; cdr3_aa: CASSQGFYNEQFF; cdr3_nt: TGTGCCAGCAGCCAAGGGTTTTACAATGAGCAGTTCTTC
v_call: TRBV5-1; j_call: TRBJ1-1; d_call: .; clone_size: many; cdr3_aa: CASSALFTDGLNTEAFF; cdr3_nt: TGCGCCAGCAGCGCCTTATTCACAGATGGCTTGAACACTGAAGCTTTCTTT
v_call: TRBV5-5; j_call: TRBJ2-3; d_call: .; clone_size: many; cdr3_aa: CASSSRQGIPTDTQYF; cdr3_nt: TGTGCCAGCAGCTCCAGACAAGGGATACCCACAGATACGCAGTATTTT
v_call: TRBV24-1; j_call: TRBJ2-7; d_call: .; clone_size: few; cdr3_aa: CATSDWSGSSYEQYF; cdr3_nt: TGTGCCACCAGTGATTGGTCAGGCTCCTCCTACGAGCAGTACTTC
v_call: TRBV5-6; j_call: TRBJ1-2; d_call: .; clone_size: many; cdr3_aa: CASSLLGSGIPLYYGYTF; cdr3_nt: TGTGCCAGCAGCTTGCTCGGATCAGGGATACCTCTCTACTATGGCTACACCTTC
v_call: TRBV11-2; j_call: TRBJ1-5; d_call: .; clone_size: .; cdr3_aa: CASSLGGWSNQPQHF; cdr3_nt: TGTGCCAGCAGCTTAGGGGGCTGGAGCAATCAGCCCCAGCATTTT
v_call: TRBV20-1; j_call: TRBJ2-2; d_call: .; clone_size: many; cdr3_aa: CSARGRGGELFF; cdr3_nt: TGCAGTGCTAGGGGGCGCGGCGGGGAGCTGTTTTTT